A single sample is the source of the 24 T cell receptor beta chains below, sequenced in a study of cytomegalovirus exposure and HLA in healthy donors. PCR primers comprised 60 Vbeta and 13 Jbeta primers. This table comes from immunoSEQ multiplex PCR, and its TCRdb copy is limited to in-frame clones, with some not included. The repertoire has about 130,000 clones, about 82% of them found once; the top ten carry 1% to 1.5%. The material sequenced was PBMCs. Receptor source: a boy aged 10-17 years in good health and CMV-seronegative.

This rearrangement joins TRBV19 to TRBJ1-1, with D maybe TRBD1 (5 bases). The V end was cut by 2 bases, the J end by 0 bases, with 10 bases between. Germline-derived CDR1 and CDR2 are LNHDA and SQIVND (reference sequence). The CDR3 extends over 15 amino acids. The CDR3 loop is CASSILDSMNTEAFF. In nucleotides, the CDR3 is TGTGCCAGTAGTATACTTGACAGTATGAACACTGAAGCTTTCTTT.

In this sample, this clone turned up a few times. This chain uses TRBV4-1 with TRBJ1-4, with D unclear. V lost 4 bases and J 3 bases, leaving 12 bases between the germline ends. The CDR3 extends over 15 amino acids. Germline CDR1 MGHRA, CDR2 YSYEKL. CDR3 protein: CASSPWTGANEKLFF. Written as DNA, the CDR3 is TGCGCCAGCAGCCCCTGGACCGGGGCTAATGAAAAACTGTTTTTT.

This clone was recorded only once. This chain joins TRBV28 and TRBJ1-1; 7 bases fit TRBD1. CDR1 is MDHEN, CDR2 SYDVKM, per germline. J gave up 1 base and V 5 bases, and 4 bases lay outside the gene matches. CDR3 length: 14 residues. The DNA for the CDR3 is TGTGCCAGCAGTCACTACAGGGGGAACACTGAAGCTTTCTTT. Amino acid sequence: CASSHYRGNTEAFF.

V gene TRBV30 combines with J gene TRBJ2-5; 7 bases map to TRBD2. Trimming at V came to 2 bases and at J to 2 bases, leaving 8 bases not matched to a gene. Germline lookup yields CDR1 GTSNPN and CDR2 SVGIG (reference sequence). The CDR3 contains 15 residues. The CDR3 reads CAWSPGEGSQETQYF. In nucleotides, the CDR3 is TGTGCCTGGAGTCCCGGGGAGGGAAGTCAAGAGACCCAGTACTTC.

A single count supports this clone. The rearrangement uses TRBV6-5 and TRBJ2-2; possible D gene TRBD2, 5 bases. CDR3 length equals 14 residues. With 5 bases removed from V and 1 base from J, the gap between germline ends came to 8 bases. The V gene's germline CDR1 is MNHEY and CDR2 SVGAGI. The CDR3 DNA sequence: TGTGCCAGCAGTGCGAGCGGGAACACCGGGGAGCTGTTTTTT. Translated: CASSASGNTGELFF.

V is TRBV6-1 and J is TRBJ1-5, with a weak D call TRBD1 (6 bases). Germline lookup yields CDR1 MNHNS and CDR2 SASEGT. V shed 7 bases and J shed 3 bases, with 16 bases lying between them. CDR3 length: 15 amino acids. This CDR3 reads CASTSLDSYNQPQHF. In DNA form, the CDR3 reads TGTGCCAGCACCTCCTTGGACAGTTACAATCAGCCCCAGCATTTT.

The V and J genes are TRBV4-2 and TRBJ2-3, with D possibly matching TRBD1 (6 bases). The CDR3 sequence is 15 residues long. The V gene lost 4 bases and the J gene lost 0 bases, with 11 bases spanning the gap. From germline, CDR1 is LGHNA and CDR2 YNFKEQ. CDR3 sequence (DNA): TGTGCCAGCAGCCCCCGGACAGATAGCACAGATACGCAGTATTTT. It translates to CASSPRTDSTDTQYF.

The chain uses TRBV29-1 and TRBJ2-1; the match to TRBD2 covers 11 bases. J gave up 0 bases and V 0 bases, and 10 bases lay outside the gene matches. The CDR3 totals 19 residues. CDR1 is SQVTM, CDR2 ANQGSEA, per germline. CDR3 sequence reads: CSVEDPLAGGRSSYNEQFF. CDR3 nucleotide sequence: TGCAGCGTTGAAGATCCCCTAGCGGGAGGTCGAAGCTCCTACAATGAGCAGTTCTTC.

The V and J genes are TRBV6-1 and TRBJ2-4; 8 bases align to TRBD1. The length of the CDR3 is 13 residues. CDR1 MNHNS and CDR2 SASEGT come from the germline V gene. V trimming: 1 base; J trimming: 9 bases; junction bases outside the gene matches: 2. The CDR3 loop reads CASSEGRGRIQYF. Written as DNA, the CDR3 is TGTGCCAGCAGTGAAGGCAGGGGGCGCATTCAGTACTTC.

This chain connects TRBV30 to TRBJ2-2; 8 bases map to TRBD2. The CDR3 loop spans 13 amino acids. Germline CDR1 GTSNPN, CDR2 SVGIG (reference sequence). The junction had 6 bases not matched to a gene; V was cut back by 8 bases and J by 4 bases. In DNA form, the CDR3 reads TGTGCCCGGCTAGCGGGCGGCACCGGGGAGCTGTTTTTT. Protein sequence: CARLAGGTGELFF.

CDR3 sequence (DNA): TGTGCCAGCAGTCCGGGGACAGGGTACGGCGAGCAGTACTTC. Translating gives CASSPGTGYGEQYF. J is TRBJ2-7 and V is TRBV27, with TRBD1 matching 9 bases. CDR3 size: 14 residues. Per the germline V gene, CDR1 is MNHEY and CDR2 is SMNVEV (reference sequence). V lost 5 bases, J lost 6 bases, and 8 bases stayed unmatched.

The chain employs TRBV6-1 and TRBJ1-1; D is uncertain. This CDR3 is built from 14 residues. Germline assignment: CDR1 MNHNS and CDR2 SASEGT. The V end lost 4 bases, the J end lost 3 bases, and 12 bases lay between the germline ends. This CDR3 is CASSAREGDTEAFF. The CDR3 DNA is TGTGCCAGCAGTGCAAGGGAGGGCGACACTGAAGCTTTCTTT.

The chain couples TRBV4-2 to TRBJ2-2; 8 nucleotides agree with TRBD2. Germline assignment: CDR1 LGHNA and CDR2 YNFKEQ. The CDR3 has 16 residues. With 1 base clipped from V and 2 bases from J, the junction kept 3 bases outside the gene matches. The CDR3 DNA follows: TGTGCCAGCAGCCAAGCCGGGGGGGTCAACACCGGGGAGCTGTTTTTT. Translation gives CASSQAGGVNTGELFF.

This clone was counted between two and nine times. The V call is TRBV27, the J call TRBJ1-2, with 9 bases fitting TRBD1. The ends lost 4 bases at V and 5 bases at J; junction bases unmatched: 11. The CDR3 sequence is 16 residues long. Germline CDR1 reads MNHEY; CDR2 reads SMNVEV (reference sequence). CDR3 DNA sequence: TGTGCCAGCAGTTCGGATATGGACAGGGGTGAATATGGCTACACCTTC. Protein: CASSSDMDRGEYGYTF.

There are a few counts of this clone. This chain uses TRBV2 with TRBJ1-5; the match to TRBD1 covers 9 bases. Germline V gene lookup returns CDR1 SNHLY and CDR2 FYNNEI. The CDR3 sequence is 18 residues long. V lost 8 bases to trimming and J lost 0 bases; unmatched junction nucleotides: 14. This CDR3 is CASLWAPGTGLSNQPQHF. CDR3 in DNA: TGTGCCAGCCTCTGGGCTCCGGGGACAGGGCTTAGCAATCAGCCCCAGCATTTT.

The chain joins TRBV9 to TRBJ2-2; 7 nucleotides align to TRBD2. The CDR3 runs 16 residues. The trim removed 3 bases at V and 7 bases at J, leaving 12 bases unmatched. Germline CDR1 is SGDLS and CDR2 is YYNGEE. The CDR3, as DNA: TGTGCCAGCAGCGCGTGGGACGCTGGGGGGGGCGGGGAGCTGTTTTTT. Translating it yields CASSAWDAGGGGELFF.

This clone was seen a single time. The chain links TRBV11-1 to TRBJ2-5; 7 bases match TRBD1. The germline CDR1 and CDR2 sequences are SGHAT and FQDESV (reference sequence). The CDR3 is 13 residues long. J lost 4 bases, V lost 5 bases, and 4 bases had no gene match. The CDR3: CASSRGQLETQYF. The CDR3 DNA reads TGTGCCAGCAGCCGGGGACAGCTAGAGACCCAGTACTTC.

The V and J genes are TRBV27 and TRBJ2-4, with D possibly being TRBD1 (6 bases). This CDR3 has 13 residues. Germline-derived CDR1 and CDR2 are MNHEY and SMNVEV (reference sequence). V lost 10 bases and J lost 4, with 14 bases in between. CDR3 coding DNA: TGTGCCACCCAAGCGCAGGGGAAAAACATTCAGTACTTC. Residues: CATQAQGKNIQYF.

There are a few counts of this clone. V gene TRBV14 combines with J gene TRBJ2-5, with TRBD1 identical over 8 bases. Trimming removed 4 bases from V and 2 bases from J; junction bases left unmatched: 3. CDR3 length: 14 amino acids. The germline CDR1 and CDR2 sequences are SGHDN and FVKESK. CDR3 nucleotides: TGTGCCAGCAGCCGGGACAGGTTACAAGAGACCCAGTACTTC. Translated, it gives CASSRDRLQETQYF.

This clone appeared once. The CDR3 DNA reads as TGTGCCAGCAGGAAGACAGGGGGGAATCAGCCCCAGCATTTT. Translating gives CASRKTGGNQPQHF. The chain has TRBV6-1 and TRBJ1-5; 9 bases fit TRBD1. The V and J ends lost 6 bases and 4 bases, in that order; junction bases with no gene match: 4. The CDR3 consists of 14 residues. CDR1 is MNHNS, CDR2 SASEGT, per germline.

The V and J genes are TRBV27 and TRBJ2-7; 8 nucleotides line up with TRBD1. The length of the CDR3 is 17 residues. Trimming at V came to 4 bases and at J to 1 base, leaving 12 bases not matched to a gene. Germline V gene lookup returns CDR1 MNHEY and CDR2 SMNVEV (reference sequence). The CDR3 here is CASSSSTDGTGSYEQYF. For the CDR3, the DNA is TGTGCCAGCAGTTCCTCCACAGATGGGACAGGATCCTACGAGCAGTACTTC.

This chain links TRBV5-1 with TRBJ2-1; D unclear. Trimming removed 0 bases from V and 4 bases from J, with 11 bases in between. Germline-derived CDR1 and CDR2 are SGHRS and YFSETQ. This CDR3 contains 15 residues. CDR3 sequence reads: CASSLGVPQYNEQFF. Written as DNA, the CDR3 is TGCGCCAGCAGCTTGGGAGTACCCCAATACAATGAGCAGTTCTTC.

The chain employs TRBV11-3 and TRBJ2-1, with D unresolved. V dropped 5 bases and J dropped 0 bases, with 8 bases sitting between them. Germline V gene data show CDR1 as SGHNT and CDR2 as YENEEA. This CDR3 contains 14 residues. The CDR3, as DNA: TGTGCCAGCAGCCGTGCGAGCTCCTACAATGAGCAGTTCTTC. Protein sequence: CASSRASSYNEQFF.

The sample holds a few counts of this clone. The rearrangement links TRBV14 to TRBJ1-1, with TRBD1 matching over 8 bases. The CDR3 totals 14 residues. Germline CDR1 SGHDN, CDR2 FVKESK. V was pared by 2 bases and J by 4 bases, with 3 bases of the junction left unmatched. Written as DNA, the CDR3 is TGTGCCAGCAGCCAATTCAGGGGGCCCACTGAAGCTTTCTTT. Its protein is CASSQFRGPTEAFF.